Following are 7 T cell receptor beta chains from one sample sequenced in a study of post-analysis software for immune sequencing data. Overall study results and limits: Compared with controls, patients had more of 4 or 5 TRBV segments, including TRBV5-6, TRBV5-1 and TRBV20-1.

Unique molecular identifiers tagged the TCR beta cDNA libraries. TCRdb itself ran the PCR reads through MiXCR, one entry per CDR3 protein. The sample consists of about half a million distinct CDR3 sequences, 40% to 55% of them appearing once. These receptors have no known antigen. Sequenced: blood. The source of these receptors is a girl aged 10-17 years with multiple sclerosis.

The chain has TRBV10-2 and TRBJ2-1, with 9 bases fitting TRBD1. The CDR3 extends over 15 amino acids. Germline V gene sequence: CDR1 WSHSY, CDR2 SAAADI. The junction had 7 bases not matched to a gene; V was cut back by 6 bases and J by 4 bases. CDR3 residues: CASRPNRGLYNEQFF. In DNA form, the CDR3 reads TGCGCCAGCAGGCCTAACAGGGGGCTTTACAATGAGCAGTTCTTC.

The CDR3 bases are TGCAGTGCTAGAGAAGGACTAGCGGGAATACAAGAGACCCAGTACTTC. Protein: CSAREGLAGIQETQYF. The J gene is TRBJ2-5, the V gene TRBV20-1; TRBD2 matches at 12 bases. V lost 0 bases and J lost 2; bases outside the gene matches: 4. CDR3 size: 16 residues. Germline-derived CDR1 and CDR2 are DFQATT and SNEGSKA (reference sequence).

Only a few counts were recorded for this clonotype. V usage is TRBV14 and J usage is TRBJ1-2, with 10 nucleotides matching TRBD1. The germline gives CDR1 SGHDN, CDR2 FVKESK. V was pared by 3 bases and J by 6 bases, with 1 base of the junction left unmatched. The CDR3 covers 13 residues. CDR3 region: CASSHGTGDGYTF. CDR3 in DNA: TGTGCCAGCAGCCACGGGACAGGGGATGGCTACACCTTC.

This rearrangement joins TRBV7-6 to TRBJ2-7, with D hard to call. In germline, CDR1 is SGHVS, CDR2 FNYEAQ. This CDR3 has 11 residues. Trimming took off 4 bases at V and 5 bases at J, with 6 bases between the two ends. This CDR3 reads CASSSLHEQYF. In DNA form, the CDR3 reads TGTGCCAGCAGCTCTTTGCACGAGCAGTACTTC.

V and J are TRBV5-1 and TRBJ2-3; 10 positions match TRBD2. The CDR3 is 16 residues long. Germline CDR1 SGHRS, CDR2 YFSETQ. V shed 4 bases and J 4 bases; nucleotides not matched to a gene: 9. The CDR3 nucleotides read TGCGCCAGCAGCATCTCTCCTAGCGGGAGCCCAGATACGCAGTATTTT. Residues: CASSISPSGSPDTQYF.

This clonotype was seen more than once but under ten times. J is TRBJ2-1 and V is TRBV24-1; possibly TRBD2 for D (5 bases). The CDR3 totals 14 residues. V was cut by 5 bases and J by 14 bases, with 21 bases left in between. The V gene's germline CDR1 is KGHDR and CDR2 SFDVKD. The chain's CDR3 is CATSAPFSRTPKFF. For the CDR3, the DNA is TGTGCCACCAGTGCCCCCTTTTCCCGGACTCCAAAGTTCTTC.

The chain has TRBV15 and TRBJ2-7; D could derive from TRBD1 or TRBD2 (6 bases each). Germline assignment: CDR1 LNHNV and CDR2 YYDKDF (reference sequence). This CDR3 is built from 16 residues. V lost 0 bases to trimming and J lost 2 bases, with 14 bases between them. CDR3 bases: TGTGCCACCAGCAGAGAGATGGGGGGCCAGACCTACGAGCAGTACTTC. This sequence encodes CATSREMGGQTYEQYF.